The rows below give T cell receptor beta chains drawn from one sample of a study of blood T cell repertoires in COVID-19. Measured with immunoSEQ multiplex PCR; TCRdb has only the in-frame clones, and not every one. The table shows roughly 250,000 clones, with approximately 82% occurring only once. Sequenced: peripheral blood. Receptors were obtained from a man aged 40-50 years with active or convalescent COVID-19. The conserved cysteine and the conserved F or W are not part of the CDR3 here.

V,J,CDR3
TRBV5-1,TRBJ1-4,ASSAGQGFSSGEKLF
TRBV11-2,TRBJ2-1,ASSQGLADHNEQF
TRBV3-1/TRBV3-2,TRBJ1-1,ASSQYGTGNTEAF
TRBV29-1,TRBJ2-7,SGRDRGHEQY
TRBV19,TRBJ1-6,ASSIGDRVGNSPLH
TRBV24-1,TRBJ2-5,ATSDPNRGLQETQY
TRBV9,TRBJ2-7,ASSEGSSGYEQY
TRBV2,TRBJ1-6,ASRERGQGGSPLH
TRBV19,TRBJ1-2,ASGSPPGLEGYT
TRBV9,TRBJ1-1,ASSAAGGLEAF
TRBV4-2,TRBJ1-4,ASSLDRDSYNEKLF
TRBV27,TRBJ2-7,ASSPGTGANYEQY
TRBV28,TRBJ1-2,ASSLSAERYGYT
TRBV5-1,TRBJ1-5,ASSPQGESNQPQH
TRBV19,TRBJ1-3,ATQEGRNTIY
TRBV7-9,TRBJ2-1,ASSLVLGAGGEQF
TRBV6-5,TRBJ1-1,ASSYGQNTEAF
TRBV24-1,TRBJ1-2,ATSDPPGTGAQDYGYT
TRBV2,TRBJ1-1,ASSSDRPPNTEAF
TRBV5-6,TRBJ1-5,ASSLSQALSNQPQH
TRBV28,TRBJ2-1,ASSFRFGYSYNEQF
TRBV10-3,TRBJ2-5,AIFRQGETQY
TRBV18,TRBJ1-1,ASSPQGGGNTEAF
TRBV7-2,TRBJ1-4,ASSLGGLGEKLF
TRBV19,TRBJ1-5,ASTIQDGGNQPQH
TRBV19,TRBJ2-7,ASSIRAGAYEQY
TRBV19,TRBJ1-2,AIRQSANYGYT
TRBV6-5,TRBJ1-5,ASSYSAGAGQPQH
TRBV30,TRBJ1-6,AWVRDSIGSPLH
TRBV9,TRBJ1-1,ASSVESKQAF
TRBV9,TRBJ2-2,ASSVVAGARNTGELF
TRBV6-6,TRBJ1-4,ASSHQREKLF
TRBV6-2/TRBV6-3,TRBJ2-7,ASSSVRGTFEQY
TRBV5-6,TRBJ2-1,ASSPGGGLINSGEQF
TRBV19,TRBJ2-7,ASSIPGQTYEQY
TRBV7-2,TRBJ1-2,ASSPGQGRDGYT
TRBV5-6,TRBJ2-1,ASSYRDRGHNEQF
TRBV2,TRBJ1-2,ASRGGAGEPKDYGYT
TRBV7-8,TRBJ1-5,ASSFGLSGANQPQH
TRBV10-3,TRBJ1-2,AISESRTGEGGYT
TRBV7-6,TRBJ2-3,ASSLSPLAGADTQY
TRBV30,TRBJ2-6,AWSVLGGANVLT
TRBV30,TRBJ1-2,ACRQTNNYGYT
TRBV9,TRBJ1-1,ASSVGQRGNTEAF
TRBV28,TRBJ2-7,ASSLTWGMGQGAPGQY
TRBV5-1,TRBJ2-3,ASSLGSAGSLTDTQY
TRBV4-3,TRBJ1-3,ASSQDSGTGNTIY
TRBV28,TRBJ2-7,ASRRGQGSYEQY
TRBV27,TRBJ2-2,ASSLRAGVTTNTGELF
TRBV24-1,TRBJ1-3,ATRVRQGGNTIY
TRBV2,TRBJ1-6,ASRDYGQVNSPLH
TRBV5-1,TRBJ1-2,ASSPRQDGYT
TRBV2,TRBJ2-3,ASRDTLLTDTQY
TRBV30,TRBJ2-7,AWKVGGSYEQY
TRBV2,TRBJ1-1,ATGYSTEAF